These 16 T cell receptor beta chains were all obtained from the same sample, sequenced in a study of cytomegalovirus exposure and HLA in healthy donors. Amplification used 60 Vbeta primers and 13 Jbeta primers. Here immunoSEQ multiplex PCR was the method, and the copy in TCRdb shows in-frame clones only, minus some. The sample has about 220,000 clones, approximately 79% seen once. Sequenced sample: PBMCs. The receptors were gathered from a male donor in good health and CMV-seronegative.

The rearrangement links TRBV7-2 to TRBJ2-7; D is perhaps TRBD1 (6 bases). The CDR3 length is 15 residues. The V end lost 4 bases, the J end lost 7 bases, and 20 bases lay between the germline ends. The germline V gene encodes CDR1 SGHTA and CDR2 FQGNSA. In DNA form, the CDR3 reads TGTGCCAGCAGCTCAAGCCGGGACACGTTTTGGGAGCAGTACTTC. This codes for CASSSSRDTFWEQYF.

The chain recombines TRBV4-3 with TRBJ2-5, with D maybe TRBD2 (5 bases). The CDR3 consists of 15 residues. Germline assignment: CDR1 LGHNA and CDR2 YSLEER. V was trimmed by 1 base and J by 5 bases, leaving 14 bases between them. Here the CDR3 reads CASSQGERLGETQYF. The CDR3 nucleotides read TGCGCCAGCAGCCAAGGGGAGCGGTTAGGGGAGACCCAGTACTTC.

The chain uses TRBV5-4 and TRBJ1-5; maybe TRBD1 (5 bases). Germline CDR1 SGHNT, CDR2 YYREEE (reference sequence). This CDR3 is built from 14 residues. The V end lost 2 bases, the J end lost 11 bases, and 17 bases lay between the germline ends. Here the CDR3 DNA reads TGTGCCAGCAGCTTTGGGGGTCTCTCGGGAGCCCAGCATTTT. Translated: CASSFGGLSGAQHF.

CDR3 DNA sequence: TGCAGCGTTGAAGGGGACTACAGTAGCACAGATACGCAGTATTTT. Residues: CSVEGDYSSTDTQYF. The chain uses TRBV29-1 and TRBJ2-3, with 7 bases fitting TRBD2. CDR3 length equals 15 residues. Germline V gene lookup returns CDR1 SQVTM and CDR2 ANQGSEA. After removal of 1 base from V and 0 bases from J, the junction contained 4 bases not matched to a gene.

This clone was observed a single time. In DNA, the CDR3 is TGTGCCAGCAAGGGGGACCCTTGTGAAGCTTTCTTT. Its protein product is CASKGDPCEAFF. The chain links TRBV2 to TRBJ1-1; tentatively, D is TRBD1 (6 bases). V was cut by 7 bases and J by 7 bases, with 13 bases left in between. This CDR3 spans 12 amino acids. Looked up from germline, CDR1 is SNHLY and CDR2 is FYNNEI.

This chain connects TRBV5-6 to TRBJ2-3; 9 nucleotides align to TRBD2. The V gene's germline CDR1 is SGHDT and CDR2 YYEEEE. This CDR3 region has 15 residues. V shed 3 bases and J 5 bases; nucleotides not matched to a gene: 7. CDR3 protein: CASSWGGGAEDTQYF. In DNA, the CDR3 is TGTGCCAGCAGCTGGGGCGGGGGGGCAGAAGATACGCAGTATTTT.

The CDR3 nucleotides read TGTGCCAGCAGCGGTTTTCAGGGGGCCACTGCAACTAATGAAAAACTGTTTTTT. This sequence encodes CASSGFQGATATNEKLFF. The chain links TRBV7-9 to TRBJ1-4, with 8 nucleotides matching TRBD1. V lost 5 bases, J lost 0 bases, and 11 bases stayed unmatched. CDR3 size: 18 residues. CDR1 and CDR2 from the germline V gene are SEHNR and FQNEAQ (reference sequence).

The chain has TRBV28 and TRBJ2-5; TRBD2 matches 15 bases. Germline CDR1 and CDR2: MDHEN and SYDVKM. V was pared by 6 bases and J by 6 bases, with 5 bases of the junction left unmatched. The CDR3 extends over 15 amino acids. The CDR3 coding sequence is TGTGCCAGCAGGGGACTAGCGGGAGGAAGGCAGACCCAGTACTTC. Residues: CASRGLAGGRQTQYF.

The genes are TRBV9 and TRBJ1-1, with TRBD1 as a possible D gene (5 bases). The CDR3 runs 14 residues. The germline CDR1 and CDR2 sequences are SGDLS and YYNGEE. Trimming stripped 4 bases from V and 5 bases from J, with 15 bases between. Here the CDR3 reads CASSPPTGRTEAFF. In nucleotides, the CDR3 is TGTGCCAGCAGCCCCCCTACAGGAAGGACTGAAGCTTTCTTT.

This clone was counted a few times. The V gene is TRBV5-4, the J gene TRBJ2-5, with D perhaps TRBD2 (5 bases). The germline gives CDR1 SGHNT, CDR2 YYREEE (reference sequence). Trimming stripped 4 bases from V and 5 bases from J, with 15 bases between. This CDR3 is built from 14 residues. The CDR3, as DNA: TGTGCCAGCAGCCCCGACTATGATGAGGAGACCCAGTACTTC. Protein sequence: CASSPDYDEETQYF.

This clone was counted between two and nine times. The V gene is TRBV7-3, the J gene TRBJ2-5; possibly TRBD2 for D (5 bases). Trimming shortened V by 5 bases and J by 5 bases, and 15 bases separated the two germline ends. CDR3 length: 14 residues. CDR1 and CDR2 from the germline V gene are SGHTA and FQGTGA. CDR3 sequence reads: CASSPPGSGETQYF. The CDR3 nucleotides are TGTGCCAGCAGCCCCCCGGGATCGGGTGAGACCCAGTACTTC.

The V and J genes are TRBV18 and TRBJ1-2; D gene uncertain. CDR1 KGHSH and CDR2 LQKENI come from the germline V gene. This CDR3 region has 14 residues. V was pared by 0 bases and J by 4 bases, with 9 bases between. CDR3 region: CASSPPAQVYGYTF. CDR3 in DNA: TGTGCCAGCTCACCACCGGCCCAGGTCTATGGCTACACCTTC. The variable domain in full, completed from reference TRBV18 and TRBJ1-2, reads NAGVMQNPRHLVRRRGQEARLRCSPMKGHSHVYWYRQLPEEGLKFMVYLQKENIIDESGMPKERFSAEFPKEGPSILRIQQVVRGDSAAYFCASSPPAQVYGYTFGSGTRLTVV.

Regarding this clone: An end of the junction does not agree with germline; a read error may underlie this. The chain couples TRBV7-9 to TRBJ2-7, with 8 nucleotides matching TRBD1. The length of the CDR3 is 12 residues. The germline gives CDR1 SEHNR, CDR2 FQNEAQ (reference sequence). The CDR3 loop is CATDRETYEQYF. The CDR3, as DNA: TGTGCCACGGACAGGGAGACCTATGAGCAGTACTTC.

This chain joins TRBV28 and TRBJ2-7; D perhaps matches TRBD2 (5 bases). Germline assignment: CDR1 MDHEN and CDR2 SYDVKM. The CDR3 totals 15 residues. With 5 bases removed from V and 5 bases from J, the gap between germline ends came to 19 bases. CDR3 coding DNA: TGTGCCAGCAGTACGAGCCGGGGAACTCCCCACGAGCAGTACTTC. Protein product: CASSTSRGTPHEQYF.

This chain uses TRBV6-1 with TRBJ2-7; 7 bases line up with TRBD1. The junction had 8 bases not matched to a gene; V was cut back by 7 bases and J by 2 bases. CDR1 and CDR2 from the germline V gene are MNHNS and SASEGT. This CDR3 has 14 residues. The CDR3: CASTFDRATYEQYF. In nucleotides, the CDR3 is TGTGCCAGCACTTTCGACAGGGCCACCTACGAGCAGTACTTC.

The rearrangement uses TRBV19 and TRBJ2-7; 9 bases map to TRBD1. Germline V gene sequence: CDR1 LNHDA, CDR2 SQIVND (reference sequence). V gave up 6 bases and J gave up 3 bases; unmatched junction bases: 3. The length of the CDR3 is 13 residues. CDR3 sequence: CASSSTGGYEQYF. CDR3 coding DNA: TGTGCCAGTAGCTCGACAGGGGGCTACGAGCAGTACTTC.